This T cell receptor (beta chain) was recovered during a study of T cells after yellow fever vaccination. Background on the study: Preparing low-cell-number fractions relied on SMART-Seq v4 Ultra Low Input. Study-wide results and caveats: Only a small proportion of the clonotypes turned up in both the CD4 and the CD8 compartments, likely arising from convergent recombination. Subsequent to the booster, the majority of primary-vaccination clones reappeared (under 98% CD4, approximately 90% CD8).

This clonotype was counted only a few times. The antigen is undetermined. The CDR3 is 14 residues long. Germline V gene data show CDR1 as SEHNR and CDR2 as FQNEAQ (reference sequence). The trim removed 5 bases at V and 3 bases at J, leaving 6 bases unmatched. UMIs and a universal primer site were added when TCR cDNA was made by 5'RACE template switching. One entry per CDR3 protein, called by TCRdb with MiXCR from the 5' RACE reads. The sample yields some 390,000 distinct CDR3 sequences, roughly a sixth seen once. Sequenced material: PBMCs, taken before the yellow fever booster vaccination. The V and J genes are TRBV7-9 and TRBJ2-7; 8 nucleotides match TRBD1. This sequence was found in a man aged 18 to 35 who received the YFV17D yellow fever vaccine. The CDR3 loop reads CASSPTGTGYEQYF. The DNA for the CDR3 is TGTGCCAGCAGCCCGACCGGGACAGGCTACGAGCAGTACTTC.